This T cell receptor (beta chain) was sequenced during a study of T cell responses to AZD1222 COVID-19 vaccine (TCRdb year 2021). About the full investigation: AZD1222 recipients with second doses at about 4 weeks or about 12 weeks were pooled, because spike-specific TCR depth and breadth did not differ between schedules. A total of approximately 240 trial participants underwent TCR sequencing, of whom around 210 had received two doses of AZD1222 and about 25 had received two doses of the MenACWY control vaccine. Enrollment into the trials was organized by age into subgroups of 18-55, 56-69 and 70-plus years, and those subgroups contained roughly 150, 30 and 60 TCR-sequenced participants, respectively. The study at large found these results: Reportedly, almost half of the unique spike-specific TCRs recognized epitopes lying outside the regions that are mutated in the B.1.351 and B.1.1.7 variants. After two AZD1222 doses, spike-specific TCR breadth and depth were significantly higher than at day 0 and than in MenACWY recipients. Because no samples from the day 14 peak response were available, repertoires could be characterized only after the peak T cell response. Participants were mostly white British, with more females than males. The authors suggested clonal diversity may have been underestimated. In the small 56-69-year group, the increase in depth fell short of significance, most likely because of low power. CD4 TCRs associated with the vaccine covered the entire spike protein, and the dominant responses were in regions 160-218 and 743-854. Conclusions about previously exposed vaccinees are limited because only five to seven AZD1222 recipients were SARS-CoV-2 seropositive at baseline.

The label giving this sample's time point can be read as: baseline before first vaccination. Samples from vaccinated people were obtained from the UK trials COV001 and COV002, which included a single-blind randomized controlled phase 2/3 trial of AZD1222 (ChAdOx1 nCoV-19) in healthy adults. For TCRbeta chain sequencing, PBMC samples were collected from trial participants at day 0 and at day 28 after the second dose. This clone was seen once. This clone's antigen is unknown. No base quality values were provided; no much bigger clone lies one nucleotide off. The CDR3 regions of human TCRbeta chains were analyzed by immunosequencing. The paper's data handling went like this. TCRs in the repertoires were compared against a reference library of SARS-CoV-2-specific TCRs that had been generated with the MIRA antigen-specificity platform. Breadth was defined as the fraction of unique TCRs that were SARS-CoV-2-associated, and depth was defined as the fraction of total T cells that were SARS-CoV-2-associated. Using the MIRA data, each spike-specific TCR was mapped to the spike region that the TCR reacts to and placed in a CD4 or CD8 class. Log10-transformed breadth and depth values were compared by one-way ANOVA with Sidak's multiple comparisons tests. Imported from immuneACCESS, the table was reduced by TCRdb to in-frame sequences with V and J called. These copies leave out some clones; in studies compared against another copy, an unresolved V gene accounts for under half, and the cause of the remainder is not known. From that table come the V and J calls and clone size; the DNA was used to work out D and trimming. The sample includes 110,000 to 150,000 clones, with around 93% observed a single time. Clones ranked in the top ten supply roughly 3.1% of the sample.

The clonotype comes from an adult in good health. The sample here was peripheral blood, taken on day 0 of AZD1222 vaccination.

The CDR3 corresponds to CASSDRSYEQYF. The DNA sequence reads TGTGCCAGCAGTGATAGGTCCTACGAGCAGTACTTC. Recombination linked TRBV25-1 to TRBJ2-7; confidence is insufficient to name the D gene. Inclusive of the bounding cysteine and phenylalanine, the CDR3 is 12 residues long. Only CDR3 DNA remains: 36 bases, in frame from the first base. In the germline V gene, CDR1 corresponds to MGHDK and CDR2 to SYGVNS. V and J lose 3 bases and 1 base, and a span of 4 bases separates them.